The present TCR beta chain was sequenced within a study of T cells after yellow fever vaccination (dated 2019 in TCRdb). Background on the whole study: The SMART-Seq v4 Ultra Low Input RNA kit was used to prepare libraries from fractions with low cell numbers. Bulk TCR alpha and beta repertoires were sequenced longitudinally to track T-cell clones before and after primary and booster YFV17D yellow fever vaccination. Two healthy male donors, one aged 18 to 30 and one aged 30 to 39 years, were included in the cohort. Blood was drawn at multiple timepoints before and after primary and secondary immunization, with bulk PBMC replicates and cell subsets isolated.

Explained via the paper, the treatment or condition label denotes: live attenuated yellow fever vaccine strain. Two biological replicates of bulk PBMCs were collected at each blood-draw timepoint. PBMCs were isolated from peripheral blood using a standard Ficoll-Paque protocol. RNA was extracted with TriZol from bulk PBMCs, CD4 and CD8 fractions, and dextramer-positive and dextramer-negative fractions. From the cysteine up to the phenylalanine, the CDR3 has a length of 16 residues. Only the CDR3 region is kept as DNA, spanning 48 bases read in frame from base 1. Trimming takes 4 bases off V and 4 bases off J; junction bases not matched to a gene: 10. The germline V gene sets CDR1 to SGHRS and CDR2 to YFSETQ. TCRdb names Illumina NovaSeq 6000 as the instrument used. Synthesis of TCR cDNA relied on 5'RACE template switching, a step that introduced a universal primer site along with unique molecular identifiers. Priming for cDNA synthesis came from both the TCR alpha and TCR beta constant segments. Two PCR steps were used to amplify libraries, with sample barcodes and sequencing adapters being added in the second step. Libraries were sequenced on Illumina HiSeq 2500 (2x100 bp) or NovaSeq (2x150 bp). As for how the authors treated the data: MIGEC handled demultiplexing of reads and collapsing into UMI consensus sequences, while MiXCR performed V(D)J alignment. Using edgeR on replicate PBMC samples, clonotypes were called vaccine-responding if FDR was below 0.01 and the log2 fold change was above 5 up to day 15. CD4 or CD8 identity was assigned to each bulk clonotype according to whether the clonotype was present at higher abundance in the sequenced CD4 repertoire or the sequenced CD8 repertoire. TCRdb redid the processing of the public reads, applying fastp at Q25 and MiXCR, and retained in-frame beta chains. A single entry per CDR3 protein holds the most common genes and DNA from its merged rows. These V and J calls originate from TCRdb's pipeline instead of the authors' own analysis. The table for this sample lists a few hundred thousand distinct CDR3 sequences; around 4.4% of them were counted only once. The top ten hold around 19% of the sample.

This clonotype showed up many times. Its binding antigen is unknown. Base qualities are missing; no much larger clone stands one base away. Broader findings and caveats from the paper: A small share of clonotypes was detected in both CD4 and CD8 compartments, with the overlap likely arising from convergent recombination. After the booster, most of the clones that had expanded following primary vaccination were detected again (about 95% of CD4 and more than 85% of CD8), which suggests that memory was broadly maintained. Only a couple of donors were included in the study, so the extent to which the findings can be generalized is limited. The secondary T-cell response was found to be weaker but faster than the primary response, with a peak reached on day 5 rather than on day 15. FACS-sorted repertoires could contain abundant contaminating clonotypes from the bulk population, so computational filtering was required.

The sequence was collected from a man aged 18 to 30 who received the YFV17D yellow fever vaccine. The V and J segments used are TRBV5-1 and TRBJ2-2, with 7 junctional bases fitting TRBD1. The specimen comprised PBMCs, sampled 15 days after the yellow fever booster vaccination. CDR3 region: CASSGTGVRATGELFF. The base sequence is TGCGCCAGCAGCGGAACAGGGGTACGCGCCACCGGGGAGCTGTTTTTT.